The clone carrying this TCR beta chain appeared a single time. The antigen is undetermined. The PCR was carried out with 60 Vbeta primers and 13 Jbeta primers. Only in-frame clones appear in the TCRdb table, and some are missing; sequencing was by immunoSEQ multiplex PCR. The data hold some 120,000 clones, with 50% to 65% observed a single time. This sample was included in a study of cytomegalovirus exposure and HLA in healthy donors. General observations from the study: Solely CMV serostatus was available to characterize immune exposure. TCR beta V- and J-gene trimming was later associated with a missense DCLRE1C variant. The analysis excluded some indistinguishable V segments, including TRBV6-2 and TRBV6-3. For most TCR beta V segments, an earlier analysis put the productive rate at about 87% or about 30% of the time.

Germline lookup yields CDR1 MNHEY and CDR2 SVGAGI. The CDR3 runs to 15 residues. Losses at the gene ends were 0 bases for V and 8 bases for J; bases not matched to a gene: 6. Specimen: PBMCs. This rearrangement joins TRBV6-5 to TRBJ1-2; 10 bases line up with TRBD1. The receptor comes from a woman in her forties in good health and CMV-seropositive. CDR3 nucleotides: TGTGCCAGCAGTTACTCAAGGACAGGGGGGGTCGGCTACACCTTC. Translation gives CASSYSRTGGVGYTF.